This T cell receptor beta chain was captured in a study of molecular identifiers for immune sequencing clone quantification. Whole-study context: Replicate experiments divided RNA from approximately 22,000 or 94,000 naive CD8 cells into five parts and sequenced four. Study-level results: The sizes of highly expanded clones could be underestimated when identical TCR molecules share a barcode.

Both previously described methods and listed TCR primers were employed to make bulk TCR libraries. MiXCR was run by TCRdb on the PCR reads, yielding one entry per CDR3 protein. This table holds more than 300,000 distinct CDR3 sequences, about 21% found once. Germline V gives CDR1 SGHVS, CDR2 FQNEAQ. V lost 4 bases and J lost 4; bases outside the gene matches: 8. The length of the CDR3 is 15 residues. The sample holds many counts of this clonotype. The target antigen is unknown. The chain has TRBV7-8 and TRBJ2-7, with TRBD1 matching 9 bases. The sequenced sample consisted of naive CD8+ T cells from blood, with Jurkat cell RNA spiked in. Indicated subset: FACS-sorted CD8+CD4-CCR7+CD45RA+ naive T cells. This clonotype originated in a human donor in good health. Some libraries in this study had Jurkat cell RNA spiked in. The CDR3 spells CASSSSGQGYYEQYF. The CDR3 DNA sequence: TGTGCCAGCAGCTCATCGGGACAGGGTTATTACGAGCAGTACTTC.